These 22 T cell receptor beta chains were all obtained from the same sample, sequenced in a study of molecular identifiers for immune sequencing clone quantification. TCRdb re-called the PCR reads with MiXCR, one entry per CDR3 protein. The table lists 20,000 to 30,000 distinct CDR3 sequences, roughly 18% of them singletons. Sample: naive CD8+ T cells from blood, with Jurkat cell RNA spiked in. Noted subset: FACS-sorted CD8+CD4-CCR7+CD45RA+ naive T cells. The receptors derive from a human donor in good health. Some libraries in this study had Jurkat cell RNA spiked in.

This clonotype was found many times. The chain uses TRBV30 and TRBJ1-5; 8 nucleotides align to TRBD1. CDR3 length: 14 residues. The V gene end was trimmed by 1 base and the J gene end by 7 bases; junction bases not matched to a gene: 6. CDR1 is GTSNPN, CDR2 SVGIG, per germline (reference sequence). CDR3 protein: CAWSAVRGQQPQHF. CDR3 DNA: TGTGCCTGGAGTGCAGTCAGGGGGCAACAGCCCCAGCATTTT.

This clonotype was recorded at least ten times. This sequence joins TRBV4-1 and TRBJ1-1; a possible D gene is TRBD1 (5 bases). V was trimmed by 3 bases and J by 2 bases, leaving 7 bases between them. The length of the CDR3 is 13 residues. Germline V gives CDR1 MGHRA, CDR2 YSYEKL. Here the CDR3 reads CASSQGVNTEAFF. CDR3 in DNA: TGCGCCAGCAGCCAGGGGGTTAACACTGAAGCTTTCTTT.

At least ten counts were recorded for this clonotype. This rearrangement joins TRBV7-2 to TRBJ2-5; D remains ambiguous. The V gene's germline CDR1 is SGHTA and CDR2 FQGNSA. V lost 6 bases, J lost 3 bases, and 17 bases lay in between. The CDR3 length is 15 residues. CDR3 DNA sequence: TGTGCCAGCAGGGAGCCGTCTAGTGGGGAAGAGACCCAGTACTTC. It yields the protein CASREPSSGEETQYF. The full variable domain, rest sourced from reference TRBV7-2 and TRBJ2-5, is GAGVSQSPSNKVTEKGKDVELRCDPISGHTALYWYRQSLGQGLEFLIYFQGNSAPDKSGLPSDRFSAERTGGSVSTLTIQRTQQEDSAVYLCASREPSSGEETQYFGPGTRLLVL.

As for this clonotype: This may stem from a read error, because a much larger clone lies one nucleotide away. The rearrangement uses TRBV6-1 and TRBJ2-7; TRBD1 or TRBD2 may be the D gene (6 bases each). The CDR3 runs 16 residues. CDR1 is MNHNS, CDR2 SASEGT, per germline. CDR3 residues: CASREGLRGHYYEQYF. CDR3 nucleotides: TGTGCCAGCAGGGAAGGACTTCGGGGGCACTACTACGAGCAGTACTTC.

Ten or more counts support this clonotype. This chain joins TRBV20-1 and TRBJ2-1, with D perhaps matching TRBD1 (6 bases). V lost 6 bases, J lost 2 bases, and 11 bases lay in between. From germline, CDR1 is DFQATT and CDR2 SNEGSKA (reference sequence). This CDR3 spans 13 amino acids. In DNA form, the CDR3 reads TGCAGTGCAAGCCGGGACACCTACAATGAGCAGTTCTTC. Its protein is CSASRDTYNEQFF.

This clonotype was detected many times. This chain connects TRBV20-1 to TRBJ2-1, with 10 bases fitting TRBD1. CDR3 size: 17 residues. Germline V gives CDR1 DFQATT, CDR2 SNEGSKA (reference sequence). V gave up 1 base and J gave up 3 bases; unmatched junction bases: 9. The CDR3 coding sequence is TGCAGTGCTAGAGCCCCGGGACAGGGGACTGTCTACAATGAGCAGTTCTTC. This gives the protein CSARAPGQGTVYNEQFF.

This clonotype was counted at least ten times. The chain employs TRBV9 and TRBJ2-3, with 7 positions matching TRBD1. The CDR3 covers 17 residues. V shed 7 bases and J 0 bases; nucleotides not matched to a gene: 14. Germline V gene data show CDR1 as SGDLS and CDR2 as YYNGEE. For the CDR3, the DNA is TGTGCCAGCGGGGTCTCAGCCGGGACAGCGAGCACAGATACGCAGTATTTT. It specifies CASGVSAGTASTDTQYF.

This clonotype was recorded at least ten times. The DNA of the CDR3 is TGTGCCAGCAGTAAGACAGTCCCCTACGAGCAGTACTTC. Translating it yields CASSKTVPYEQYF. V gene TRBV2 combines with J gene TRBJ2-7, with D perhaps matching TRBD1 (5 bases). The CDR3 length is 13 residues. The V end lost 5 bases, the J end lost 2 bases, and 10 bases lay between the germline ends. The germline CDR1 and CDR2 sequences are SNHLY and FYNNEI. Complete variable domain (other parts from reference TRBV2 and TRBJ2-7): EPEVTQTPSHQVTQMGQEVILRCVPISNHLYFYWYRQILGQKVEFLVSFYNNEISEKSEIFDDQFSVERPDGSNFTLKIRSTKLEDSAMYFCASSKTVPYEQYFGPGTRLTVT.

The CDR3, as DNA: TGTGCCAGCAGTTACTCGAAACGTCCAGATACGCAGTATTTT. Amino acid sequence: CASSYSKRPDTQYF. The chain uses TRBV6-5 and TRBJ2-3; no clear D. Germline values: CDR1 MNHEY, CDR2 SVGAGI. Trimming left V 0 bases short and J 4 bases short, with 8 bases between. This CDR3 is 14 amino acids long.

This clonotype appeared a single time. A clone one base away is much larger, so this may be a read error. The gene calls are TRBV7-9 and TRBJ1-2, with D possibly matching TRBD1 (5 bases). Germline V lookup: CDR1 SEHNR, CDR2 FQNEAQ (reference sequence). The CDR3 loop spans 14 amino acids. Trimming took off 1 base at V and 6 bases at J, with 12 bases between the two ends. The CDR3 sequence is CASSLGGESHGYTF. CDR3 nucleotide sequence: TGTGCCAGCAGCTTAGGAGGGGAAAGCCATGGCTACACCTTC.

This clonotype came up many times. The rearrangement joins TRBV19 to TRBJ2-7; D is perhaps TRBD1 (6 bases). The CDR3 contains 13 residues. Germline CDR1 and CDR2: LNHDA and SQIVND (reference sequence). Trimming removed 5 bases from V and 6 bases from J, with 14 bases in between. DNA for the CDR3: TGTGCCAGTAGTTTGACAGGCTGGTCCGAGCAGTACTTC. It codes for CASSLTGWSEQYF.

This clonotype was seen many times. The chain recombines TRBV18 with TRBJ2-3; D possibly corresponds to TRBD2 (5 bases). This CDR3 contains 14 residues. The V gene's germline CDR1 is KGHSH and CDR2 LQKENI. V gave up 2 bases and J gave up 2 bases, with 8 bases separating them. CDR3: CASSPRETTDTQYF. CDR3 nucleotide sequence: TGTGCCAGCTCACCAAGGGAGACCACAGATACGCAGTATTTT. Drawing the rest from reference TRBV18 and TRBJ2-3, the complete variable domain is NAGVMQNPRHLVRRRGQEARLRCSPMKGHSHVYWYRQLPEEGLKFMVYLQKENIIDESGMPKERFSAEFPKEGPSILRIQQVVRGDSAAYFCASSPRETTDTQYFGPGTRLTVL.

Comments on this clonotype: One base away lies a much larger clone, so this may be a sequencing read error. CDR3 coding DNA: TGTGCCAGCAGTTACCGGGGGGCGCAAACTGAAGCTTCCTTT. Protein: CASSYRGAQTEASF. This chain links TRBV6-2 or TRBV6-3 with TRBJ1-1, with D possibly being TRBD1 (6 bases). CDR1 is MNHEY and CDR2 is SVGEGT in the germline V gene. CDR3 length equals 14 residues.

On this clonotype itself: The final CDR3 position lacks the conserved phenylalanine or tryptophan, pointing to a likely read error. The CDR3 DNA reads TGCAGCGTTGTGAGGGACAGGGGTTACAATGAGCAGTTCTGC. Residues: CSVVRDRGYNEQFC. The rearrangement uses TRBV29-1 and TRBJ2-1; 10 bases match TRBD1. Germline trimming cut 4 bases from V and 4 bases from J; bases unmatched to any gene: 4. Germline assignment: CDR1 SQVTM and CDR2 ANQGSEA. This CDR3 comprises 14 residues.

The chain is built from TRBV5-5 and TRBJ2-1, with 9 nucleotides matching TRBD2. The CDR3 has 14 residues. V trimming: 2 bases; J trimming: 8 bases; junction bases outside the gene matches: 5. The germline CDR1 and CDR2 sequences are SGHKS and YYEKEE (reference sequence). The CDR3, as DNA: TGTGCCAGCAGCTTAGGACTAGCGCTCGATGAGCAGTTCTTC. Translating gives CASSLGLALDEQFF.

The chain combines TRBV7-2 with TRBJ2-3; 9 bases line up with TRBD2. J gave up 3 bases and V 4 bases, and 5 bases lay outside the gene matches. The CDR3 spans 15 residues. Germline CDR1 reads SGHTA; CDR2 reads FQGNSA. CDR3 sequence: CASSSIAGVTDTQYF. CDR3 coding DNA: TGTGCCAGCAGCTCCATAGCGGGAGTGACAGATACGCAGTATTTT.

In this sample, this clonotype turned up many times. The V gene is TRBV30, the J gene TRBJ2-2, with D unresolved. Germline V CDR1 and CDR2: GTSNPN, SVGIG (reference sequence). The CDR3 is 14 amino acids. The V end lost 7 bases, the J end lost 4 bases, and 16 bases lay between the germline ends. CDR3 loop: CAFTIAIATGELFF. The CDR3 nucleotides are TGTGCCTTTACAATTGCTATTGCCACCGGGGAGCTGTTTTTT.

About this clonotype: The junction differs from germline at one of its ends, possibly a read error. The V call is TRBV7-2, the J call TRBJ2-3; TRBD2 matches 10 bases. The CDR3 has 15 residues. Germline V gene lookup returns CDR1 SGHTA and CDR2 FQGNSA. CDR3 bases: TGTGCCAGCAGCTCCCTAGCGGGGGAGACAGGTACGCAGTATTTT. Protein: CASSSLAGETGTQYF.

This clonotype was seen repeatedly, ten times or more. V is TRBV4-1 and J is TRBJ2-7; D tentatively reads TRBD1 or TRBD2 (6 bases each). The CDR3 has 15 amino acids. Looked up from germline, CDR1 is MGHRA and CDR2 is YSYEKL. The V gene lost 5 bases and the J gene lost 4 bases, with 18 bases spanning the gap. Here the CDR3 DNA reads TGCGCCAGCAGCTTCCCGGGGGCCAAGACTTACGAGCAGTACTTC. It yields the protein CASSFPGAKTYEQYF.

This clonotype was recorded at least ten times. The CDR3 DNA is TGTGCCAGCAGCTTACCCGTCACGGCGAACACTGAAGCTTTCTTT. It yields the protein CASSLPVTANTEAFF. V gene TRBV7-9 combines with J gene TRBJ1-1; unclear D gene. CDR1 and CDR2 (germline): SEHNR, FQNEAQ (reference sequence). Trimming took off 2 bases at V and 1 base at J, with 11 bases between the two ends. The CDR3 has 15 residues.

This clonotype was recorded many times. This rearrangement joins TRBV28 to TRBJ2-7; no reliable D call. The CDR3 length is 15 residues. The V end was cut by 3 bases, the J end by 2 bases, with 14 bases between. Germline V lookup: CDR1 MDHEN, CDR2 SYDVKM. The CDR3 loop reads CASSFDEGLTYEQYF. The CDR3 DNA follows: TGTGCCAGCAGTTTCGACGAAGGCCTGACCTACGAGCAGTACTTC.

In this sample, this clonotype turned up many times. This chain uses TRBV24-1 with TRBJ2-1; 7 bases agree with TRBD1. Germline V lookup: CDR1 KGHDR, CDR2 SFDVKD. This CDR3 comprises 16 residues. V lost 5 bases to trimming and J lost 0 bases; unmatched junction nucleotides: 6. The CDR3 is CATSVSRDSSYNEQFF. The CDR3 coding sequence is TGTGCCACCAGTGTTAGCCGGGACAGCTCCTACAATGAGCAGTTCTTC.